A selection of T cell receptor beta chains follows, all from one sample in a study of vaccination and CD4 T cells after COVID-19. TCRdb re-called the PCR reads with MiXCR, one entry per CDR3 protein. Among approximately 7,100 distinct CDR3 sequences listed, 47% were seen once. No antigen has been assigned to these receptors. Sequencing was done on a sample of CD4+ T cells from blood, cultured in vitro. The source is a human donor in good health. Both conserved end residues are part of each CDR3. The D gene is left open where the match is weak. Only part of the rows carry a size: once, few, many, or a class if the clone is expanded.

size	D	V	J	CDR3	DNA
.	.	TRBV20-1	TRBJ1-4	CSARDSREKLFF	TGCAGTGCTAGAGATTCCAGGGAAAAACTGTTTTTT
.	.	TRBV7-2	TRBJ2-3	CASSPPFGTQYF	TGTGCCAGCAGCCCCCCCTTCGGTACGCAGTATTTT
.	TRBD2	TRBV7-2	TRBJ2-3	CASSLGTSGGSTDTQYF	TGTGCCAGCAGCTTGGGGACTAGCGGGGGGAGCACAGATACGCAGTATTTT
.	.	TRBV2	TRBJ2-7	CASSGHRVYEQYF	TGTGCCAGCAGTGGACACAGGGTTTACGAGCAGTACTTC
.	.	TRBV10-3	TRBJ2-1	CAIRTSSEREQFF	TGTGCCATCAGAACGTCTTCAGAACGTGAGCAGTTCTTC
.	.	TRBV20-1	TRBJ1-5	CSARSFGDQPQHF	TGCAGTGCAAGGAGTTTCGGGGATCAGCCCCAGCATTTT
.	.	TRBV12-3/TRBV12-4	TRBJ1-5	CASSLTGMPQHF	TGTGCCAGCAGTCTCACAGGGATGCCCCAGCATTTT
.	.	TRBV10-1	TRBJ1-6	CASSESSGTPLHF	TGCGCCAGCAGTGAATCTTCAGGAACACCCCTCCACTTT
.	.	TRBV19	TRBJ1-2	CATTGLHYGYTF	TGTGCCACCACGGGGCTCCACTATGGCTACACCTTC
.	TRBD1	TRBV7-2	TRBJ1-5	CASSLVGRGLGNQPQHF	TGTGCCAGCAGCTTAGTGGGCAGGGGGCTCGGCAATCAGCCCCAGCATTTT
once	.	TRBV3-1	TRBJ2-2	CASKSAGELFF	TGTGCCAGCAAGTCGGCCGGGGAGCTGTTTTTT
.	.	TRBV12-3/TRBV12-4	TRBJ1-5	CASSSANLQGGTQPQHF	TGTGCCAGCAGTTCGGCCAACTTACAGGGTGGGACACAGCCCCAGCATTTT
.	TRBD2	TRBV7-2	TRBJ2-7	CASSTASGGPRQQYF	TGTGCCAGCTCCACGGCTAGCGGGGGCCCCAGGCAGCAGTACTTC
.	TRBD1	TRBV15	TRBJ2-6	CATSRDYGTGGIGGANVLTF	TGTGCCACCAGCAGAGACTACGGGACAGGGGGGATCGGAGGGGCCAACGTCCTGACTTTC
few	.	TRBV7-2	TRBJ1-1	CASSLATGRGMNTEAFF	TGTGCCAGCAGCTTAGCGACGGGGAGAGGGATGAACACTGAAGCTTTCTTT
.	.	TRBV12-3/TRBV12-4	TRBJ2-1	CASSRDQTMRQFF	TGTGCCAGCAGTCGGGACCAAACAATGAGGCAGTTCTTC
.	TRBD2	TRBV6-5	TRBJ2-1	CASSYSAGAYNEQFF	TGTGCCAGCAGTTACTCAGCGGGGGCCTACAATGAGCAGTTCTTC
few	.	TRBV6-2/TRBV6-3	TRBJ2-3	CASSPLFITGAEDTQYF	TGTGCCAGCAGTCCCCTTTTCATAACGGGCGCGGAAGATACGCAGTATTTT
.	TRBD1	TRBV6-1	TRBJ1-2	CASSEARGLYGYTF	TGTGCCAGCAGTGAAGCGAGGGGGCTCTATGGCTACACCTTC
once	TRBD1	TRBV7-9	TRBJ2-3	CASSAYRAGGSDTQYF	TGTGCCAGCAGCGCTTACCGGGCAGGGGGCTCAGATACGCAGTATTTT
few	.	TRBV7-9	TRBJ2-5	CASSLDEGGGGETQYF	TGTGCCAGCAGCTTAGACGAAGGGGGGGGAGGAGAGACCCAGTACTTC
.	.	TRBV6-1	TRBJ1-1	CASSLGGWAFF	TGTGCCAGCAGTCTCGGAGGTTGGGCTTTCTTT
.	.	TRBV19	TRBJ2-7	CASSPRGGHVQAEQYF	TGTGCCAGTAGCCCTCGGGGCGGGCACGTACAGGCCGAGCAGTACTTC
.	.	TRBV2	TRBJ2-7	CASRSRGSYEQYF	TGTGCCAGCAGGTCCCGGGGTTCCTACGAGCAGTACTTC
.	.	TRBV6-2/TRBV6-3	TRBJ2-3	CASSWGWGDTDTQYF	TGTGCCAGCAGTTGGGGCTGGGGTGACACAGATACGCAGTATTTT
once	.	TRBV6-5	TRBJ2-3	CASSYRNREDTQYF	TGTGCCAGCAGTTACCGGAACAGGGAAGATACGCAGTATTTT
.	TRBD2	TRBV5-3	TRBJ2-1	CARSSPGLATGNEQFF	TGTGCCAGAAGCTCGCCGGGACTAGCAACAGGGAATGAGCAGTTCTTC
few	.	TRBV10-3	TRBJ1-1	CATARAGMNTEAFF	TGTGCCACCGCCCGCGCGGGCATGAACACTGAAGCTTTCTTT
.	.	TRBV5-8	TRBJ2-3	CASSLDLAGTDTQYF	TGTGCCAGCAGCTTGGATCTAGCAGGCACAGATACGCAGTATTTT
.	.	TRBV6-1	TRBJ1-2	CASSERWQGGYTF	TGTGCCAGCAGTGAAAGGTGGCAGGGTGGCTACACCTTC
.	.	TRBV7-9	TRBJ2-2	CASSLPATWELFF	TGTGCCAGCAGCTTACCAGCGACCTGGGAGCTGTTTTTT
.	TRBD1	TRBV12-3/TRBV12-4	TRBJ1-1	CASSPRTGVGNTEAFF	TGTGCCAGCAGTCCCAGAACAGGGGTTGGGAACACTGAAGCTTTCTTT
.	.	TRBV5-1	TRBJ1-2	CASSLDRYGYTF	TGCGCCAGCAGTTTAGACCGCTATGGCTACACCTTC
few	TRBD1	TRBV24-1	TRBJ2-2	CATSDYRGTASTGELFF	TGTGCCACCAGTGATTATAGAGGGACAGCCTCCACCGGGGAGCTGTTTTTT
.	.	TRBV2	TRBJ2-5	CASNIFRSQETQYF	TGTGCCAGCAATATCTTTCGTTCACAAGAGACCCAGTACTTC
.	.	TRBV6-1	TRBJ2-7	CASRGDLSEQYF	TGTGCCAGCAGGGGGGACCTCTCCGAGCAGTACTTC
once	.	TRBV27	TRBJ1-3	CASSFKQGPGNTIYF	TGTGCCAGCAGTTTCAAACAGGGTCCTGGAAACACCATATATTTT
.	TRBD1	TRBV15	TRBJ1-6	CATSSEILGQRNSPLHF	TGTGCCACCAGCAGCGAGATCTTGGGACAGAGAAATTCACCCCTCCACTTT
few	.	TRBV6-1	TRBJ2-3	CASSDAGPATDTQYF	TGTGCCAGCAGTGACGCCGGACCTGCCACAGATACGCAGTATTTT
.	.	TRBV5-1	TRBJ1-6	CASSEDGGSPLHF	TGCGCCAGCAGCGAGGACGGCGGGTCACCCCTCCACTTT
.	.	TRBV30	TRBJ1-5	CACAGQSYSNQPQHF	TGTGCCTGCGCGGGCCAGAGTTATAGCAATCAGCCCCAGCATTTT
few	TRBD1	TRBV11-3	TRBJ2-3	CASSDTGGLSTDTQYF	TGTGCCAGCAGTGATACAGGGGGCCTCAGCACAGATACGCAGTATTTT
medium-sized	.	TRBV30	TRBJ1-1	CAWSVKQVTFF	TGTGCCTGGAGTGTAAAACAGGTCACTTTCTTT
.	.	TRBV12-3/TRBV12-4	TRBJ1-5	CASSPAGGGQPQHF	TGTGCCAGCAGTCCTGCCGGGGGGGGGCAGCCCCAGCATTTT
few	.	TRBV20-1	TRBJ1-5	CSARDLRADQPQHF	TGCAGTGCTAGAGATCTGAGGGCAGATCAGCCCCAGCATTTT
.	.	TRBV20-1	TRBJ2-3	CSAISWRGVTDTQYF	TGCAGTGCTATTTCCTGGCGGGGAGTCACAGATACGCAGTATTTT
.	.	TRBV5-1	TRBJ1-1	CASSPGTANTEAFF	TGCGCCAGCAGCCCCGGGACCGCGAACACTGAAGCTTTCTTT
.	.	TRBV19	TRBJ1-4	CATGRGVGEKLFF	TGTGCCACCGGAAGGGGGGTGGGTGAAAAACTGTTTTTT